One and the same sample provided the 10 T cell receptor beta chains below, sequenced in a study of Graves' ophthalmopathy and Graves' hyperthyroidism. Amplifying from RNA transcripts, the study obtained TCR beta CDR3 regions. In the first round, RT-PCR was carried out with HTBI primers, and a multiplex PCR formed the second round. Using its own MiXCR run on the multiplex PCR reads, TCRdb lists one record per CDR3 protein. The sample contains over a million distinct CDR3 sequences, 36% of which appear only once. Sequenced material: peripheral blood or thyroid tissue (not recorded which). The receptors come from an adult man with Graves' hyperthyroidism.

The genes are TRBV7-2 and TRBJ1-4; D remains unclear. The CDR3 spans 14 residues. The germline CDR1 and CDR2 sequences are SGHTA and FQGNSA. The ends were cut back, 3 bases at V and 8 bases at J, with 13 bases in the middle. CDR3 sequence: CASSFRGGWEKLFF. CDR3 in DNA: TGTGCCAGCAGCTTCCGGGGTGGATGGGAAAAACTGTTTTTT.

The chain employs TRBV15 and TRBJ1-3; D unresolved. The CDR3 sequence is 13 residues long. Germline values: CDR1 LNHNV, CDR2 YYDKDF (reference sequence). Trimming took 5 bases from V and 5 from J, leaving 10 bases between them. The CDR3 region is CATSFPGRNTIYF. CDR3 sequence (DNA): TGTGCCACCAGCTTCCCGGGTCGAAACACCATATATTTT.

CDR3 nucleotides: TGCAGTGCGGCCGGGGGAGCGGGTTTCGCCGAGCAGTACTTC. This encodes CSAAGGAGFAEQYF. V usage is TRBV20-1 and J usage is TRBJ2-7; maybe TRBD2 (6 bases). CDR1 and CDR2 (germline): DFQATT, SNEGSKA (reference sequence). Trimming cost V 6 bases and J 6 bases, with 21 bases left between them. This CDR3 spans 14 amino acids.

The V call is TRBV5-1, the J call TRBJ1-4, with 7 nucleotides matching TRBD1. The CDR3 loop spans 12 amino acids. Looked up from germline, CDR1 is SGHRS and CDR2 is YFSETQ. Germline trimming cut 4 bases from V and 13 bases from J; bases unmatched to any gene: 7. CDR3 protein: CASSTTGDSLFF. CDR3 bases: TGCGCCAGCAGCACCACAGGGGATTCACTGTTTTTT.

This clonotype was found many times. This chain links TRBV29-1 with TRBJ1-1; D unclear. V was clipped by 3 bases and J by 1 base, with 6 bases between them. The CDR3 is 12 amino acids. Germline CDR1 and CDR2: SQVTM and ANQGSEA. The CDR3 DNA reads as TGCAGCGTTGAGGACGGGAACACTGAAGCTTTCTTT. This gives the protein CSVEDGNTEAFF.

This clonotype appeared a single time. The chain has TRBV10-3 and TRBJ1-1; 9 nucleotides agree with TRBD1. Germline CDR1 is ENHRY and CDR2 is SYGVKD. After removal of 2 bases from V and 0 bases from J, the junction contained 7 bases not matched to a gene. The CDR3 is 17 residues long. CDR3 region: CAISEIKGQGMNTEAFF. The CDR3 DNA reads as TGTGCCATCAGTGAGATAAAAGGACAGGGGATGAACACTGAAGCTTTCTTT.

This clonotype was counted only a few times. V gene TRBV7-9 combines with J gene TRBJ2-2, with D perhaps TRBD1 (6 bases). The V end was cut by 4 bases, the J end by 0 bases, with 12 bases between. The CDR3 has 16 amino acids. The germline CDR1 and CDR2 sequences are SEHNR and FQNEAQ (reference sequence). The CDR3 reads CASSSSGEPNTGELFF. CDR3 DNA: TGTGCCAGCAGCTCCTCAGGGGAGCCGAACACCGGGGAGCTGTTTTTT.

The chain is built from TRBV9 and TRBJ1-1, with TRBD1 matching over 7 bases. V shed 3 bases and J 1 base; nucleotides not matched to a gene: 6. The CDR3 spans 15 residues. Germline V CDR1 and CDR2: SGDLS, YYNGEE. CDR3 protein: CASSAATGANTEAFF. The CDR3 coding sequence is TGTGCCAGCAGCGCTGCTACAGGGGCGAACACTGAAGCTTTCTTT.

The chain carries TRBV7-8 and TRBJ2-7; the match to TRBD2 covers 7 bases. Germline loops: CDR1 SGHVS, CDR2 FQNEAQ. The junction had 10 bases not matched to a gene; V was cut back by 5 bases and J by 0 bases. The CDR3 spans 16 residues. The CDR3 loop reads CASSQDLGGGSYEQYF. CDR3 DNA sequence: TGTGCCAGCAGCCAAGATCTCGGCGGGGGCTCCTACGAGCAGTACTTC. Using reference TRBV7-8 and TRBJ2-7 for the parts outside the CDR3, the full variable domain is GAGVSQSPRYKVAKRGQDVALRCDPISGHVSLFWYQQALGQGPEFLTYFQNEAQLDKSGLPSDRFFAERPEGSVSTLKIQRTQQEDSAVYLCASSQDLGGGSYEQYFGPGTRLTVT.

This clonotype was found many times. The CDR3 sequence: CASSTIGGEQPQHF. The DNA for the CDR3 is TGTGCCAGCAGCACTATAGGGGGTGAGCAGCCCCAGCATTTT. The chain recombines TRBV7-2 with TRBJ1-5; D perhaps matches TRBD1 (6 bases). The germline V gene encodes CDR1 SGHTA and CDR2 FQGNSA. The V gene lost 5 bases and the J gene lost 7 bases, with 15 bases spanning the gap. The CDR3 runs 14 residues.